Sequencing of this T cell receptor beta chain was carried out in a study of cytomegalovirus exposure and HLA in healthy donors. CMV serostatus data were not documented for this donor. V lost 8 bases, J lost 3 bases, and 13 bases lay in between. Germline CDR1 and CDR2: SQVTM and ANQGSEA. The CDR3 consists of 13 residues. This clone showed up just once. What it recognizes is unknown. The PCR contained 60 Vbeta and 13 Jbeta primers. Per the authors' pipeline: An analysis performed later counted 74 million or so unique TCR beta chains (approximately 10 million of them shared). TCRdb keeps only in-frame clones here, not all; method: immunoSEQ multiplex PCR. D and trimming were read from the DNA, whereas the V and J calls and clone size are those reported in that table. Among about 100,000 clones, about 69% were seen once, and the ten largest hold under 5.5%. Whole-study results and caveats: Most of the CMV-associated TCR beta chains (in a later analysis) appeared to be HLA-restricted. Associated with cytomegalovirus, according to the listing, were about 160 TCR beta chains.

The specimen was PBMCs. This sequence was found in a human donor in good health. The chain has TRBV29-1 and TRBJ2-2, with a weak D call TRBD1 (6 bases). This chain's CDR3 is CSSRKGDTGELFF. The CDR3 region has the DNA TGCAGCAGTCGAAAGGGGGACACCGGGGAGCTGTTTTTT.